The T cell receptor (beta chain) under discussion was sequenced for a study of blood T cell repertoires in COVID-19. Turning to the study itself: Acute and convalescent COVID-19 samples came from the United States, Italy and Spain. The cDNA or gDNA used as material had been derived from T cells, B-cell-depleted T cells, or PBMCs.

Trimming cost V 10 bases and J 0 bases, with 22 bases left between them. In germline, CDR1 is MDHEN, CDR2 SYDVKM. There are 17 residues in the CDR3. This table comes from immunoSEQ multiplex PCR, and its TCRdb copy is limited to in-frame clones, with some not included. The data contain 10,000 to 15,000 clones, 71% of them singletons. The chain couples TRBV28 to TRBJ1-5; tentatively, D is TRBD1 (6 bases). The sample taken for sequencing was peripheral blood. The sequence was collected from a man between 60 and 75 years old with COVID-19, enrolled during active disease. The chain's CDR3 is CATVDRYYDFSNQPQHF. The DNA of the CDR3 is TGTGCCACCGTGGACAGATATTACGATTTTAGCAATCAGCCCCAGCATTTT. Using reference TRBV28 and TRBJ1-5 for the parts outside the CDR3, the full variable domain is DVKVTQSSRYLVKRTGEKVFLECVQDMDHENMFWYRQDPGLGLRLIYFSYDVKMKEKGDIPEGYSVSREKKERFSLILESASTNQTSMYLCATVDRYYDFSNQPQHFGDGTRLSIL.